What follows are 18 T cell receptor beta chains derived from one specimen sequenced in a study of technical replicates of blood from a few donors. The table came from immunoSEQ multiplex PCR; TCRdb's copy has only in-frame clones and leaves some out. This sample has tens of thousands of clones, with roughly 92% found just once. Input material: T cells isolated from PBMCs. Source of these receptors: a human donor in good health.

The chain has TRBV5-1 and TRBJ2-3; D may be TRBD1 (6 bases). Germline CDR1 and CDR2: SGHRS and YFSETQ. The ends were cut back, 3 bases at V and 0 bases at J, with 11 bases in the middle. The CDR3 consists of 15 residues. The DNA of the CDR3 is TGCGCCAGCAGCTCACACAGGGATAGCACAGATACGCAGTATTTT. Translated: CASSSHRDSTDTQYF.

The gene calls are TRBV9 and TRBJ2-7; 14 positions agree with TRBD2. The CDR3 covers 16 residues. The germline CDR1 and CDR2 sequences are SGDLS and YYNGEE. V trimming: 0 bases; J trimming: 5 bases; junction bases outside the gene matches: 4. The CDR3 here is CASSVAGTSGRDEQYF. The CDR3, as DNA: TGTGCCAGCAGCGTAGCAGGGACTAGCGGGAGAGACGAGCAGTACTTC.

V is TRBV28 and J is TRBJ1-3; 7 bases match TRBD1. Germline V gives CDR1 MDHEN, CDR2 SYDVKM. Trimming cost V 4 bases and J 0 bases; bases outside gene matches: 3. This CDR3 contains 15 residues. The CDR3 DNA reads as TGTGCCAGCAGTTCGGGACAGAGCTCTGGAAACACCATATATTTT. Translating it yields CASSSGQSSGNTIYF.

The rearrangement uses TRBV9 and TRBJ1-1, with D possibly being TRBD1 (5 bases). Germline values: CDR1 SGDLS, CDR2 YYNGEE. V was pared by 0 bases and J by 8 bases, with 8 bases between. This CDR3 is built from 12 residues. The CDR3 is CASSVGQGEAFF. DNA of the CDR3: TGTGCCAGCAGCGTAGGGCAGGGAGAAGCTTTCTTT.

This clone occurred once. The rearrangement links TRBV2 to TRBJ1-4, with no clear D. V lost 3 bases and J lost 8, with 16 bases in between. Germline V CDR1 and CDR2: SNHLY, FYNNEI. The CDR3 is made up of 15 amino acids. The CDR3 DNA sequence: TGTGCCAGCAGTGACTTTTTGGCAGGCGGGGAAAAACTGTTTTTT. This sequence encodes CASSDFLAGGEKLFF. Based on the CDR3 plus reference TRBV2 and TRBJ1-4, the full variable domain is EPEVTQTPSHQVTQMGQEVILRCVPISNHLYFYWYRQILGQKVEFLVSFYNNEISEKSEIFDDQFSVERPDGSNFTLKIRSTKLEDSAMYFCASSDFLAGGEKLFFGSGTQLSVL.

The CDR3 region has the DNA TGTGCCAGCAGGTTATCTGGAAACACCATATATTTT. This gives the protein CASRLSGNTIYF. This rearrangement joins TRBV2 to TRBJ1-3; D unresolved. V was cut by 6 bases and J by 1 base, with 4 bases left in between. Germline values: CDR1 SNHLY, CDR2 FYNNEI. The length of the CDR3 is 12 residues.

This clone was seen a single time. This chain connects TRBV2 to TRBJ2-1; weak D call: TRBD1 (6 bases). The V end lost 5 bases, the J end lost 2 bases, and 13 bases lay between the germline ends. The CDR3 length is 15 residues. Germline V lookup: CDR1 SNHLY, CDR2 FYNNEI. This chain's CDR3 is CASSKGQSPYNEQFF. The CDR3 DNA reads as TGTGCCAGCAGTAAAGGACAGTCCCCCTACAATGAGCAGTTCTTC.

CDR3 loop: CASSPVPGANTGELFF. CDR3 coding DNA: TGTGCCAGCTCACCAGTTCCAGGGGCTAACACCGGGGAGCTGTTTTTT. This chain connects TRBV18 to TRBJ2-2, with D tentatively TRBD1 (6 bases). Trimming stripped 2 bases from V and 2 bases from J, with 12 bases between. Germline-derived CDR1 and CDR2 are KGHSH and LQKENI. The CDR3 is 16 residues long.

This clone was counted a single time. The rearrangement uses TRBV2 and TRBJ2-7; TRBD2 matches 10 bases. The CDR3 has 14 amino acids. The junction had 8 bases not matched to a gene; V was cut back by 6 bases and J by 6 bases. CDR1 and CDR2 (germline): SNHLY, FYNNEI. The CDR3 spells CASRELAGLGEQYF. In DNA form, the CDR3 reads TGTGCCAGCAGAGAACTAGCGGGACTAGGCGAGCAGTACTTC.

The chain uses TRBV2 and TRBJ2-3, with TRBD2 matching 8 bases. There are 17 residues in the CDR3. The V and J ends lost 5 bases and 4 bases, in that order; junction bases with no gene match: 14. Germline assignment: CDR1 SNHLY and CDR2 FYNNEI. The CDR3 spells CASSPPFLREVADTQYF. DNA for the CDR3: TGTGCCAGCAGTCCCCCCTTCTTGCGGGAGGTCGCAGATACGCAGTATTTT. Variable domain in full (rest from reference TRBV2 and TRBJ2-3): EPEVTQTPSHQVTQMGQEVILRCVPISNHLYFYWYRQILGQKVEFLVSFYNNEISEKSEIFDDQFSVERPDGSNFTLKIRSTKLEDSAMYFCASSPPFLREVADTQYFGPGTRLTVL.

The chain is built from TRBV12-5 and TRBJ1-4; 10 nucleotides align to TRBD1. The CDR3 consists of 17 residues. J lost 11 bases, V lost 7 bases, and 19 bases had no gene match. Germline V lookup: CDR1 LGHNT, CDR2 FRNRAP. The CDR3 loop reads CASVPSLVRDRGEKLFF. The CDR3 DNA follows: TGTGCTAGTGTCCCTTCACTAGTCCGGGACAGGGGAGAGAAACTGTTTTTT. The variable domain in full, with the rest retrieved from reference TRBV12-5 and TRBJ1-4, is DARVTQTPRHKVTEMGQEVTMRCQPILGHNTVFWYRQTMMQGLELLAYFRNRAPLDDSGMPKDRFSAEMPDATLATLKIQPSEPRDSAVYFCASVPSLVRDRGEKLFFGSGTQLSVL.

V gene TRBV28 combines with J gene TRBJ2-2, with TRBD1 as a possible D gene (6 bases). The V and J ends lost 8 bases and 1 base respectively, with 14 bases between them. Looked up from germline, CDR1 is MDHEN and CDR2 is SYDVKM. CDR3 length: 15 amino acids. In DNA, the CDR3 is TGTGCCAGCTCTTACCTGACAGGGAACACCGGGGAGCTGTTTTTT. It specifies CASSYLTGNTGELFF.

The rearrangement uses TRBV28 and TRBJ2-7; possibly TRBD2 for D (5 bases). V shed 8 bases and J shed 4 bases, with 15 bases lying between them. The CDR3 runs 13 residues. CDR1 is MDHEN and CDR2 is SYDVKM in the germline V gene. The CDR3 spells CASRRTGVYEQYF. Written as DNA, the CDR3 is TGTGCCAGCCGCCGGACTGGAGTTTACGAGCAGTACTTC.

The count of this clone is one. V gene TRBV5-8 combines with J gene TRBJ1-2; D is unclear. V was clipped by 2 bases and J by 5 bases, with 7 bases between them. This CDR3 contains 12 residues. The V gene's germline CDR1 is SGHTS and CDR2 YDEGEE. This CDR3 reads CASSFRSYGYTF. The CDR3, as DNA: TGTGCCAGCAGCTTTCGGTCATATGGCTACACCTTC.

This sequence joins TRBV7-3 and TRBJ2-2; 10 bases are shared with TRBD1. The CDR3 sequence is 15 residues long. J was trimmed by 3 bases and V by 5 bases; bases with no gene match: 3. Germline V lookup: CDR1 SGHTA, CDR2 FQGTGA. CDR3 amino acids: CASSRTGGDTGELFF. The CDR3 bases are TGTGCCAGCAGCCGGACAGGGGGGGACACCGGGGAGCTGTTTTTT. Based on the CDR3 plus reference TRBV7-3 and TRBJ2-2, the full variable domain is GAGVSQTPSNKVTEKGKYVELRCDPISGHTALYWYRQSLGQGPEFLIYFQGTGAADDSGLPNDRFFAVRPEGSVSTLKIQRTERGDSAVYLCASSRTGGDTGELFFGEGSRLTVL.

CDR3 residues: CASSLGQGSEKLFF. CDR3 coding DNA: TGTGCCAGCAGCTTGGGTCAGGGTAGTGAAAAACTGTTTTTT. The rearrangement uses TRBV7-9 and TRBJ1-4; weak D call: TRBD1 (5 bases). V was trimmed by 3 bases and J by 7 bases, leaving 12 bases between them. This CDR3 contains 14 residues. CDR1 is SEHNR, CDR2 FQNEAQ, per germline (reference sequence).

This clone was seen only once. The V call is TRBV7-9, the J call TRBJ1-5; TRBD1 aligns across 9 bases. The CDR3 sequence is 16 residues long. CDR1 is SEHNR, CDR2 FQNEAQ, per germline (reference sequence). V dropped 5 bases and J dropped 7; count of bases not matched to a gene: 12. DNA for the CDR3: TGTGCCAGCAGCGAAACCCGGGACAGGGATGGCCAGCCCCAGCATTTT. This sequence encodes CASSETRDRDGQPQHF.

The chain carries TRBV7-9 and TRBJ1-4; D gene ambiguous. The CDR3 is made up of 17 amino acids. Germline-derived CDR1 and CDR2 are SEHNR and FQNEAQ (reference sequence). V lost 1 base and J 4 bases, leaving 16 bases between the germline ends. The CDR3 loop is CASSLGAQVGINEKLFF. CDR3 nucleotide sequence: TGTGCCAGCAGCTTAGGGGCCCAGGTCGGCATTAATGAAAAACTGTTTTTT.